This T cell receptor beta chain came from a study of blood T cell repertoires in COVID-19 (TCRdb year 2020). About the full investigation: The collaborator samples originated in the United States, Italy and Spain and spanned the acute and convalescent phases of COVID-19. The prospective study material was composed of cDNA or gDNA derived from T cells, B-cell-depleted T cells, or PBMCs. The dataset comprised deeply sampled blood TCRbeta repertoires from subjects exposed to, actively infected with, or recovered from COVID-19. A freely available public database, intended as a resource for researchers studying the immune response to SARS-CoV-2, is where the repertoires were released. The samples were drawn from the first 160 participants of the ongoing ImmuneRACE study and from under 1,500 subjects provided by 6 global collaborators. Nearly every sample came with metadata listing a de-identified subject ID, COVID-19 status, age in years and sex. Where available, HLA class I and class II types were taken from metadata supplied by the sample provider and were not determined by assay-based typing.

Collaborating institutions collected whole blood in K2EDTA tubes following their own protocols. For TCRbeta analysis, collaborators shipped samples as frozen whole blood, isolated PBMCs, or DNA extracted from either of those sample types. This clone was recorded once. Its antigen is currently not known. Per-nucleotide qualities are absent, and no much larger clonotype sits a single base away. The paper's findings and limits, for the study overall: How much clinical and demographic metadata was included differed by source and by participant, and the metadata was provided uncurated.

TCRbeta CDR3 regions were amplified from genomic DNA by means of the immunoSEQ Assay, a bias-controlled multiplex PCR. Turning to the authors' computational methods: The number of nucleated cells in each sample was estimated from the amplification of reference gene primers within the assay. To quantify the absolute abundance of each unique TCRbeta CDR3 rearrangement, sequence reads were collapsed and filtered. For each sample, productive Simpson clonality was calculated as the square root of Simpson's diversity index across productive rearrangements. In TCRdb, the immuneACCESS table is reduced to in-frame sequences with V and J assigned. These tables do not hold every clone; where another copy was compared, an unresolved V gene accounts for under half, and the others remain unexplained. That table is the source of V, J and clone size, and D and trimming were worked out from the DNA. Here the sample has 120,000 to 150,000 clones; less than 85% occur a single time. In total, the top ten clones hold approximately 9% of the sample.

Material: peripheral blood. This TCR was sampled from an elderly woman in a cohort sampled during active or convalescent COVID-19.

The CDR3 sequence is CASRSPGGLDTQYF. Here is the DNA: TGTGCCAGCAGATCCCCGGGGGGCTTGGATACGCAGTATTTT. The chain joins TRBV6-5 to TRBJ2-3; TRBD2 is perhaps the D gene, given 7 matching bases. V lost 6 bases and J lost 6 bases; the stretch between them is 16 bases long. The CDR1 and CDR2 encoded by the germline V gene are MNHEY and SVGAGI. Including cysteine and phenylalanine, the CDR3 has 14 amino acids. Only the CDR3 portion is preserved as DNA: 42 bases, with reading frame beginning at the first base.